This T cell receptor beta chain was identified during a study of T cell responses to AZD1222 COVID-19 vaccine. Assay: immunoSEQ multiplex PCR; the TCRdb copy retains only in-frame clones and omits some. This table holds over 85,000 clones, just under 95% found once. V lost 4 bases, J lost 4 bases, and 10 bases lay in between. Per the germline V gene, CDR1 is KGHSH and CDR2 is LQKENI. The CDR3 has 13 amino acids. The chain is built from TRBV18 and TRBJ1-2; tentatively, D is TRBD1 (5 bases). This TCR came from an adult who received the AZD1222 COVID-19 vaccine. This specimen was peripheral blood, taken 28 days after the second AZD1222 dose. CDR3 protein: CASSRDRTYGYTF. In nucleotides, the CDR3 is TGTGCCAGCTCACGTGACAGAACCTATGGCTACACCTTC.